The 3 T cell receptor beta chains below come from one sample, sequenced in a study of shared clonotypes between healthy human individuals. Here immunoSEQ multiplex PCR was the method, and the copy in TCRdb shows in-frame clones only, minus some. This sample yields some 2,100,000 clones, of which 90% to 97% are seen a single time; approximately 0.13% belongs to the top ten. The sample consisted of naive CD4+ T cells sorted from blood. Subset defined: CD45RA+ positively selected. The origin of the receptors is a man in his late teens or twenties in good health.

V usage is TRBV6-1 and J usage is TRBJ1-3; D unclear. Looked up from germline, CDR1 is MNHNS and CDR2 is SASEGT. CDR3 length equals 13 residues. The ends were cut back, 1 base at V and 0 bases at J, with 1 base in the middle. Here the CDR3 DNA reads TGTGCCAGCAGTGAAGTCTCTGGAAACACCATATATTTT. Its protein is CASSEVSGNTIYF.

The chain joins TRBV5-4 to TRBJ1-6; TRBD1 aligns across 7 bases. CDR1 is SGHNT and CDR2 is YYREEE in the germline V gene (reference sequence). This CDR3 spans 15 amino acids. Trimming at V came to 3 bases and at J to 6 bases, leaving 6 bases not matched to a gene. CDR3 amino acids: CASSSQGGVNSPLHF. As DNA, the CDR3 is TGTGCCAGCAGCTCCCAGGGGGGGGTTAATTCACCCCTCCACTTT. Filled out from reference TRBV5-4 and TRBJ1-6, the complete variable domain reads ETGVTQSPTHLIKTRGQQVTLRCSSQSGHNTVSWYQQALGQGPQFIFQYYREEENGRGNFPPRFSGLQFPNYSSELNVNALELDDSALYLCASSSQGGVNSPLHFGNGTRLTVT.

The chain is built from TRBV5-8 and TRBJ1-2; D is ambiguous. CDR1 and CDR2 (germline): SGHTS, YDEGEE. Trimming took 4 bases from V and 0 from J, leaving 22 bases between them. The CDR3 length is 18 residues. CDR3 protein: CASSRYPGQKPTNYGYTF. The DNA for the CDR3 is TGTGCCAGCAGCCGATATCCGGGTCAAAAACCGACTAACTATGGCTACACCTTC. Combining the CDR3 with reference TRBV5-8 and TRBJ1-2 gives the whole variable domain EAGVTQSPTHLIKTRGQQATLRCSPISGHTSVYWYQQALGLGLQFLLWYDEGEERNRGNFPPRFSGRQFPNYSSELNVNALELEDSALYLCASSRYPGQKPTNYGYTFGSGTRLTVV.